This T cell receptor beta chain derives from a study of shared clonotypes between healthy human individuals. The authors distributed each subset's genomic DNA evenly over several immunoSEQ plates. Unsorted PBMC contributed roughly 300 ng DNA, 30,000 or so T cell genomes, to each replicate PCR. Repertoires were generated with immunoSEQ multiplex PCR, while TCRdb's copy carries only in-frame clones and drops some. This sample has 450,000 to 500,000 clones; about 84% occur once, and the top ten carry 10% to 15%. The CDR3 covers 16 residues. Germline V lookup: CDR1 SGHRS, CDR2 YFSETQ. V lost 0 bases and J lost 1, with 11 bases in between.

Sample: PBMCs. The chain recombines TRBV5-1 with TRBJ1-5; D is perhaps TRBD1 (5 bases). The sequence was obtained from a woman aged 40 to 55 in good health. Some clones in this sample may be carry-over from other donors' samples. For the CDR3, the DNA is TGCGCCAGCAGCTTGGATGGGGCATCGAGCAATCAGCCCCAGCATTTT. Translated, it gives CASSLDGASSNQPQHF.